These T cell receptor beta chains were read from a single sample in a study of cytomegalovirus exposure and HLA in healthy donors. Libraries were prepared by immunoSEQ multiplex PCR; TCRdb keeps only in-frame clonotypes and omits some of them. The sample lists roughly 100,000 clones; approximately 90% were seen once. The sample taken for sequencing was PBMCs. These receptor sequences come from a woman between 18 and 29 years old in good health and CMV-seropositive. Both conserved end residues are part of each CDR3. D genes are given only for firm matches.

TRBV7-8 | NA | CASSPLTGIYTF
TRBV14 | NA | CASSKEGGAIHYGYTF
TRBV29-1 | TRBD2 | CSAGLAGGDTQYF
TRBV18 | NA | CASSPPSELNTEAFF
TRBV7-9 | TRBD2 | CASSLEAGAAGELFF
TRBV28 | TRBD2 | CASTKSGLAGDTQYF
TRBV7-9 | NA | CASSLRGTYEQYF
TRBV5-4 | TRBD1 | CASSSGQRGETQYF
TRBV29-1 | NA | CSVGRLTGELFF
TRBV2 | NA | CASSEIGLEETQYF
TRBV7-9 | NA | CASSFGGDTEAFF
TRBV19 | TRBD1 | CASSISGGGQPQHF
TRBV28 | TRBD1 | CASSLEQGLPQPQHF
TRBV7-9 | NA | CASSHWSYEQYF
TRBV28 | NA | CASSLLRLSYNQPQHF
TRBV7-9 | NA | CASSSTPAYEQYF
TRBV27 | TRBD1 | CASSLYVGQKFMNTEAFF